This T cell receptor (beta chain) was sequenced in a study of intratumoral heterogeneity in liver cancer. General study results and limits: Region b showed significantly fewer unique T-cell clonal expansions than region a. RNA-seq estimates of regional tumor-infiltrating lymphocyte burden differences were reportedly confirmed by TCR sequencing. The authors noted under-sampled tumor-infiltrating lymphocyte representation as a limitation.

Sequencing used immunoSEQ multiplex PCR; TCRdb keeps in-frame clones, though not all of them. The sample has some 7,000 clones; 55% are singletons. Tumour samples came from separate, distinct regions of the hepatocellular carcinoma nodule. With regard to this clone: Its antigen remains unidentified.

Sequencing was performed on tumor tissue, taken before any cancer treatment. This clonotype was sampled from a man between 65 and 85 years old with hepatocellular carcinoma.

CDR3 protein: CASSLASPGQKQFF. The DNA of the CDR3 is TGCGCCAGCAGCTTGGCCTCACCGGGACAGAAGCAGTTCTTC. The rearrangement uses TRBV5-1 and TRBJ2-1; 7 bases align to TRBD1. This CDR3 comprises 14 residues. Losses at the gene ends were 0 bases for V and 11 bases for J; bases not matched to a gene: 8. Germline lookup yields CDR1 SGHRS and CDR2 YFSETQ. Full variable domain (remainder filled in from reference TRBV5-1 and TRBJ2-1): KAGVTQTPRYLIKTRGQQVTLSCSPISGHRSVSWYQQTPGQGLQFLFEYFSETQRNKGNFPGRFSGRQFSNSRSEMNVSTLELGDSALYLCASSLASPGQKQFFGPGTRLTVL.